The 17 T cell receptor beta chains reported below all come from one sample, sequenced in a study of a mutant IDH1 vaccine in newly diagnosed glioma. Time point meaning: week 11, during vaccination. All doses held 300 ug of mutant IDH1 20-mer peptide, with topical imiquimod. This table comes from immunoSEQ multiplex PCR, and its TCRdb copy is limited to in-frame clones, with some not included. In the table there are 45,000 to 65,000 clones, 91% of which are singletons. For these receptors, no antigen is known. The sequencing here drew on PBMCs, taken from a glioma patient whose treatment included an IDH1 peptide vaccine. The receptors stem from a man aged 45-65 years with glioma.

This chain joins TRBV5-4 and TRBJ1-2; D unresolved. The CDR3 has 13 amino acids. The germline V gene encodes CDR1 SGHNT and CDR2 YYREEE (reference sequence). Trimming removed 0 bases at V and 8 bases at J, with 11 bases between. The CDR3 bases are TGTGCCAGCAGCTTGGAGGGTTATGGGGGCTACACCTTC. Amino acids: CASSLEGYGGYTF.

This chain connects TRBV5-1 to TRBJ1-4, with D hard to call. Trimming removed 0 bases from V and 5 bases from J, with 5 bases in between. There are 13 residues in the CDR3. Germline loops: CDR1 SGHRS, CDR2 YFSETQ. The CDR3 protein is CASSLAKNEKLFF. The DNA of the CDR3 is TGCGCCAGCAGCTTGGCTAAAAATGAAAAACTGTTTTTT.

The V call is TRBV9, the J call TRBJ2-2, with 12 positions matching TRBD1. V dropped 3 bases and J dropped 6; count of bases not matched to a gene: 6. The CDR3 consists of 16 residues. CDR1 SGDLS and CDR2 YYNGEE come from the germline V gene. CDR3 in DNA: TGTGCCAGCAGCGAGGGACAGGGGGCGCCCCCCGGGGAGCTGTTTTTT. Translating it yields CASSEGQGAPPGELFF.

The chain has TRBV11-3 and TRBJ2-1, with 14 bases fitting TRBD2. CDR3 length: 19 amino acids. With 4 bases clipped from V and 0 bases from J, the junction kept 8 bases outside the gene matches. Germline V gives CDR1 SGHNT, CDR2 YENEEA. The CDR3 DNA follows: TGTGCCAGCAGCTCTAGGACTAGCGGGAGGCCGAGCTCCTACAATGAGCAGTTCTTC. Protein product: CASSSRTSGRPSSYNEQFF. Full variable domain (outside the CDR3, taken from reference TRBV11-3 and TRBJ2-1): EAGVVQSPRYKIIEKKQPVAFWCNPISGHNTLYWYLQNLGQGPELLIRYENEEAVDDSQLPKDRFSAERLKGVDSTLKIQPAELGDSAVYLCASSSRTSGRPSSYNEQFFGPGTRLTVL.

The chain couples TRBV27 to TRBJ1-3; D is ambiguous. The CDR3 contains 14 residues. Trimming cost V 2 bases and J 1 base, with 6 bases left between them. Germline-derived CDR1 and CDR2 are MNHEY and SMNVEV (reference sequence). In nucleotides, the CDR3 is TGTGCCAGCAGTTTAGAGTATTCTGGAAACACCATATATTTT. Amino acids: CASSLEYSGNTIYF.

This clone was counted a single time. The chain is built from TRBV7-2 and TRBJ1-2, with TRBD1 identical over 9 bases. The V gene's germline CDR1 is SGHTA and CDR2 FQGNSA. Trimming cost V 5 bases and J 6 bases; bases outside gene matches: 4. The CDR3 loop spans 13 amino acids. The DNA of the CDR3 is TGTGCCAGCAGCCGGACAGGGGTCGATGGCTACACCTTC. Protein sequence: CASSRTGVDGYTF.

CDR3 bases: TGTGCCATCAGTGACAGGGACAGGGACTCCTACGAGCAGTACTTC. Its protein is CAISDRDRDSYEQYF. V and J are TRBV10-3 and TRBJ2-7, with 9 bases identical to TRBD1. V lost 3 bases and J lost 0; bases outside the gene matches: 3. The CDR3 is 15 amino acids. Germline V gene data show CDR1 as ENHRY and CDR2 as SYGVKD.

The chain couples TRBV7-9 to TRBJ1-1; D is possibly TRBD1 (6 bases). Germline lookup yields CDR1 SEHNR and CDR2 FQNEAQ (reference sequence). The CDR3 covers 15 residues. Trimming left V 4 bases short and J 2 bases short, with 14 bases between. Written as DNA, the CDR3 is TGTGCCAGCAGCTCGGCCAGACAGGTCAACACTGAAGCTTTCTTT. This sequence encodes CASSSARQVNTEAFF.

The CDR3 bases are TGTGCCAGTAGTATCGCCGGGACAGGGCTATCGTCTTCCTACAATGAGCAGTTCTTC. This translates into CASSIAGTGLSSSYNEQFF. The rearrangement uses TRBV19 and TRBJ2-1, with 9 bases lining up with TRBD1. Germline V CDR1 and CDR2: LNHDA, SQIVND (reference sequence). The length of the CDR3 is 19 residues. The V segment lost 3 bases and the J segment 1 base; nucleotides outside the gene matches: 13.

The CDR3 is CASSYSNGAYEQYF. The DNA of the CDR3 is TGTGCCAGCAGTTACTCTAACGGTGCCTACGAGCAGTACTTC. The chain is built from TRBV6-5 and TRBJ2-7; D remains unclear. Germline lookup yields CDR1 MNHEY and CDR2 SVGAGI. The CDR3 length is 14 residues. The ends were cut back, 0 bases at V and 2 bases at J, with 8 bases in the middle.

The genes are TRBV5-5 and TRBJ1-6, with a weak D call TRBD1 (6 bases). Looked up from germline, CDR1 is SGHKS and CDR2 is YYEKEE (reference sequence). Trimming shortened V by 4 bases and J by 3 bases, and 17 bases separated the two germline ends. The CDR3 has 17 residues. CDR3 protein: CASSPEGGRYYNSPLHF. Here the CDR3 DNA reads TGTGCCAGCAGCCCGGAGGGGGGCCGTTACTATAATTCACCCCTCCACTTT.

The chain links TRBV6-1 to TRBJ1-1, with TRBD1 matching over 10 bases. The germline V gene encodes CDR1 MNHNS and CDR2 SASEGT. The J segment lost 11 bases and the V segment lost 3 bases, leaving 9 bases of the junction unmatched. CDR3 length: 14 residues. CDR3 DNA sequence: TGTGCCAGCAGTGAGACAGGGGGCAAAACAGGGGCTTTCTTT. This encodes CASSETGGKTGAFF.

A single count supports this clone. The chain links TRBV19 to TRBJ2-1, with TRBD2 identical over 12 bases. The CDR3 extends over 14 amino acids. From germline, CDR1 is LNHDA and CDR2 SQIVND (reference sequence). Losses at the gene ends were 7 bases for V and 6 bases for J; bases not matched to a gene: 4. This chain's CDR3 is CASKTSGGGNEQFF. The CDR3 nucleotides read TGTGCCAGTAAGACTAGCGGGGGAGGCAATGAGCAGTTCTTC.

This clone was recorded once. The chain has TRBV7-6 and TRBJ2-1, with 13 bases matching TRBD2. J lost 6 bases, V lost 3 bases, and 5 bases had no gene match. The CDR3 has 16 amino acids. Looked up from germline, CDR1 is SGHVS and CDR2 is FNYEAQ. CDR3 residues: CASSLATSGGLNEQFF. The CDR3 DNA sequence: TGTGCCAGCAGCTTGGCGACTAGCGGGGGGCTCAATGAGCAGTTCTTC.

The J gene is TRBJ1-1, the V gene TRBV5-1, with D unclear. Germline V gene lookup returns CDR1 SGHRS and CDR2 YFSETQ. V gave up 1 base and J gave up 1 base, with 8 bases separating them. The CDR3 spans 14 residues. CDR3 DNA sequence: TGCGCCAGCAGCTTGTACGGGGAGAACACTGAAGCTTTCTTT. Translating gives CASSLYGENTEAFF. The entire variable domain, with the rest obtained from reference TRBV5-1 and TRBJ1-1, is as follows: KAGVTQTPRYLIKTRGQQVTLSCSPISGHRSVSWYQQTPGQGLQFLFEYFSETQRNKGNFPGRFSGRQFSNSRSEMNVSTLELGDSALYLCASSLYGENTEAFFGQGTRLTVV.

The rearrangement links TRBV29-1 to TRBJ2-1, with 10 positions matching TRBD1. CDR1 is SQVTM, CDR2 ANQGSEA, per germline. This CDR3 is built from 15 residues. The V segment lost 5 bases and the J segment 9 bases; nucleotides outside the gene matches: 13. The CDR3 sequence is CSVSLKGQGLPEQFF. CDR3 coding DNA: TGCAGCGTTTCGTTGAAGGGACAGGGGCTCCCTGAGCAGTTCTTC.

Written as DNA, the CDR3 is TGTGCCAGCAGTGAACAGGGACCCTCCTACGAGCAGTACTTC. Its translation: CASSEQGPSYEQYF. V gene TRBV6-1 combines with J gene TRBJ2-7; tentatively, D is TRBD1 or TRBD2 (5 bases each). CDR1 MNHNS and CDR2 SASEGT come from the germline V gene. The germline V and J ends were trimmed by 2 bases and 0 bases, with 8 bases remaining between them. The CDR3 is 14 amino acids.